This TCR beta chain was retrieved from a study of shared clonotypes between healthy human individuals (dated by TCRdb to the early 2020s). In terms of the full investigation: The cohort included three men and two women between 18 and 49 years of age. For each donor, CD4 naive and CD4 memory were each run on three plates, CD8 naive on two plates, and CD8 memory on one plate. To estimate repertoire size and how much clonotype sharing occurs between individuals, the study deeply sequenced the blood TCR repertoires of several healthy adults. Different laboratories and diverse techniques were used to prepare libraries and sequence TCR repertoires, to increase sequencing depth and limit assay-specific biases. Between about 0.94 and 8.9 billion PBMCs per donor were obtained by leukapheresis.

The donors were healthy, HIV-negative adults with no recently reported acute infections or vaccinations. Every donor was a Caucasian adult residing in Nashville, Tennessee, USA. CD4+ T cells were enriched by magnetic negative selection, after which naive cells were positively selected on CD45RA and the negative fraction was taken as the memory subset. Blood was collected by leukapheresis, and PBMCs were isolated by Ficoll-Histopaque density gradient centrifugation and then cryopreserved in liquid nitrogen vapor phase. Analytical flow cytometry was used to check the purity and quantity of every magnetically sorted T cell population. From each sorted fraction, genomic DNA was isolated and quantified by UV absorbance on a Nanodrop 2000c. Using the deep immunoSEQ assay, TCR CDR3 regions were amplified from genomic DNA by multiplex PCR. Genomic DNA extracted from each cell subset was distributed evenly over all wells of several immunoSEQ 96-well plates, and each plate served as one replicate. For sorted subsets, each replicate PCR was loaded with around 220 ng genomic DNA, equivalent to about 33,000 T cell genomes. Purified libraries were measured with a Qubit 3.0 fluorometer, size-checked on a Bioanalyzer 2100, and measured again with the KAPA Library Quantification kit. Each immunoSEQ 96-well plate was sequenced on its own single-read 150-cycle Illumina NextSeq 550 flow cell. The authors' analysis ran thus. The immunoSEQ output contained only junctional sequences without quality scores, so filtering could not match that applied to full-length reads. Sequences were annotated with PyIR, a Python wrapper for IgBLAST v1.9, and V/J genes and CDR3 were assigned using IMGT germline references. Reads were removed for weak V/J assignments (E-value above 1e-6), missing CDR3, stop codons, out-of-frame junctions, or ambiguous translated residues. V3J clonotypes were defined as sequences sharing the same inferred V gene, J gene, and CDR3 amino acid sequence. To compute the percentage overlap between repertoires, the number of shared unique clonotypes was divided by the size of the smaller repertoire. Richness of each repertoire was evaluated using RTK rarefaction, the Chao1 estimator, and Recon v2.1 estimates of unobserved clonotypes. Generation probabilities were computed with OLGA for all TCRbeta clonotypes obtained by the gDNA method from four donors. TCRdb took over this immuneACCESS table, retaining in-frame rearrangements with V and J assigned. Such tables are incomplete; in checked studies, under half of the missing clones stem from an unresolved V gene, and the remainder is unexplained. The V and J calls and clone size were taken over from that table, and D and trimming were inferred from the DNA. Across this sample there are about 1 million clones, with around 76% seen only once. The ten largest clones represent 1.4% to 1.5% of the sample.

Paper-wide results and their limitations: Pairwise subsampling indicated that sequencing depth was expected to affect the degree of clonotype sharing among donors. Only blood was sampled, and tissue TCR repertoires likely differ from those in blood. Because the study included a small number of donors, the genetic and exposure-history diversity represented was limited. When a handful of donors were compared, the shared fraction of clonotypes was roughly 5% for naive CD4, 3.5% for naive CD8, 2% to 2.5% for memory CD4, and under 0.5% for memory CD8. Compared with non-shared clonotypes, the clonotypes found in all four sorted-subset donors had higher generation probabilities. Naive subsets generally had larger estimated clonotype richness than memory subsets. Rarefaction of sorted-subset datasets indicated incomplete sequencing despite the large sequencing depth.

This clone was recorded a few times. The antigen it binds to is not known. No much larger clone is present one base from it, and per-base qualities are unavailable. From cysteine to phenylalanine, the CDR3 is 17 amino acids long. Only the CDR3 part of the read is kept: 51 bases, read in frame from the first base. At the junction V is shortened by 4 bases and J by 2 bases, with 19 bases in between. CDR1 and CDR2 (SGHTA, FQGNSA) derive from the germline V gene. The receptor chain draws on TRBV7-2 and TRBJ2-3; D gene: possibly TRBD2, on 6 matching bases. The sequence derives from a man aged 18 to 35 in good health. Sequenced input: memory CD4+ T cells sorted from blood. This sample's cell subset or site label indicates: CD45RA-negative fraction. The nucleotides read TGTGCCAGCAGCTCCGGAACGCGGGGCCCACTCACAGATACGCAGTATTTT. This codes for CASSSGTRGPLTDTQYF. The CDR3, completed at both ends by the reference TRBV7-2 and TRBJ2-3 genes, gives the full variable domain GAGVSQSPSNKVTEKGKDVELRCDPISGHTALYWYRQSLGQGLEFLIYFQGNSAPDKSGLPSDRFSAERTGGSVSTLTIQRTQQEDSAVYLCASSSGTRGPLTDTQYFGPGTRLTVL.